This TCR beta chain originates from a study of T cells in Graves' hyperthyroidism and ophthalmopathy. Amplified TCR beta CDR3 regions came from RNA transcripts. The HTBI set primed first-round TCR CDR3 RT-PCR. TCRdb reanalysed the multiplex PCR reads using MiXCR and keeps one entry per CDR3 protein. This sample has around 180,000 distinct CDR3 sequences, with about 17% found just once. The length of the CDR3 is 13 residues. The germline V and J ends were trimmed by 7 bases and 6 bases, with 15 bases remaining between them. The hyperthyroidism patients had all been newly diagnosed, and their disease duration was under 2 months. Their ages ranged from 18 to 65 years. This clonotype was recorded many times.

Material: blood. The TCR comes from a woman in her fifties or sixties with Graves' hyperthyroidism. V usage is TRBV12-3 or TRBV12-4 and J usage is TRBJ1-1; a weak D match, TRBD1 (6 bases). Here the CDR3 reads CASKPGAKAEAFF. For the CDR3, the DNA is TGTGCCAGCAAGCCGGGGGCGAAAGCTGAAGCTTTCTTT.